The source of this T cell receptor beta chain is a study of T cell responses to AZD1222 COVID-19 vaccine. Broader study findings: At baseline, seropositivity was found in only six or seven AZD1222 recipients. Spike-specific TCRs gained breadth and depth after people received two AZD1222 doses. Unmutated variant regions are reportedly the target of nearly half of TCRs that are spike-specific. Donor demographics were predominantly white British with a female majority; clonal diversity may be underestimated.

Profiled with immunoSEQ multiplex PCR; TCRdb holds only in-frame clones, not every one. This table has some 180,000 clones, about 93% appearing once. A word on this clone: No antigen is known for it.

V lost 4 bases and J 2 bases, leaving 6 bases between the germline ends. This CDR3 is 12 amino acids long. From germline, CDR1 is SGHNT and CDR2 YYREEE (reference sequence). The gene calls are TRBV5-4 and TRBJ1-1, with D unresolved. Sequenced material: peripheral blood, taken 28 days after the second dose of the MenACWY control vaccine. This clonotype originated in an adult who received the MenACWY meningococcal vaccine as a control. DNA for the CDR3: TGTGCCAGCAGCCTAGCAAACACTGAAGCTTTCTTT. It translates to CASSLANTEAFF.